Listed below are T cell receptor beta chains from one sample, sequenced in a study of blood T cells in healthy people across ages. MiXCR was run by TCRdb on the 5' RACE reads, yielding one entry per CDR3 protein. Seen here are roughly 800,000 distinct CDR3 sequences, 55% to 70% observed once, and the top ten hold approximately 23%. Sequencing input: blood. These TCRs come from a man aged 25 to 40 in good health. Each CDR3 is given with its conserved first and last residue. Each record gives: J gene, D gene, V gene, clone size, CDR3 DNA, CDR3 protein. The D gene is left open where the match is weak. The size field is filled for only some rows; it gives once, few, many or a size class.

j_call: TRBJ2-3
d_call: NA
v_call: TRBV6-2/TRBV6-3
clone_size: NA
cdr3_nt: TGTGCCAGCAAGCGGAGCACAGATACGCAGTATTTT
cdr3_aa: CASKRSTDTQYF

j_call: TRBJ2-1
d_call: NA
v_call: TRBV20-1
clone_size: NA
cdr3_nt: TGCAGTGCCGCCGAGTTCTACAATGAGCAGTTCTTC
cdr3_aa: CSAAEFYNEQFF

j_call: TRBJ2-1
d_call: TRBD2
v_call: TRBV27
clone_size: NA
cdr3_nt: TGTGCCAGCAGTCGCGCGGGACTAGCGGGAGGACCTTCGTTCAATGAGCAGTTCTTC
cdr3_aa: CASSRAGLAGGPSFNEQFF

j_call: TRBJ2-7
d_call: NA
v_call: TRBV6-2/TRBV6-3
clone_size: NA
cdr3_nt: TGTGCCAGCAGTGATCCGGGTCACTACGAGCAGTACTTC
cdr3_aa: CASSDPGHYEQYF

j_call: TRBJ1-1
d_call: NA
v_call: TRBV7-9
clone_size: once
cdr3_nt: TGTGCCAGCAGCCCACCTGCGGGTTACCGGGACACTGAAGCTTTCTTT
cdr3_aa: CASSPPAGYRDTEAFF

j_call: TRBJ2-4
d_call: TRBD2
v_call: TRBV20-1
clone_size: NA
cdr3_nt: TGCAGTGCTAGGGGGACGCAGGGACTAGGAGTAGACATTCAGTACTTC
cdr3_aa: CSARGTQGLGVDIQYF

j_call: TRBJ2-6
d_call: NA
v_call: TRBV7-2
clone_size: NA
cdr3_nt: TGTGCCAGCAAGCACAGGGGAGGACAGGTTACTTCTGGGGCCAACGTCCTGACTTTC
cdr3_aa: CASKHRGGQVTSGANVLTF

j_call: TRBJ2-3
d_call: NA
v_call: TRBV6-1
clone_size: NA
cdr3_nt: TGTGCCAGCAGGGCGGCAAGCACAGATACGCAGTATTTT
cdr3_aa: CASRAASTDTQYF

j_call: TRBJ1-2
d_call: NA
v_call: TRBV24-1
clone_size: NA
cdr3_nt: TGTGCCACCAGTGCGGTCAACTATGGCTACACCTTC
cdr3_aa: CATSAVNYGYTF

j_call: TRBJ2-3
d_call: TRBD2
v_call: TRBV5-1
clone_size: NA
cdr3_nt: TGCGCCAGCAGCTTGGGGGCTAGCGGGATCACAGATACGCAGTATTTT
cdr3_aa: CASSLGASGITDTQYF

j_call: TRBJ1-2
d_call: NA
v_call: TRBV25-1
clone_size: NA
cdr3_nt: TGTGCCAGCAGTTTCGGACCTTATGGCTACACCTTC
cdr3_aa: CASSFGPYGYTF